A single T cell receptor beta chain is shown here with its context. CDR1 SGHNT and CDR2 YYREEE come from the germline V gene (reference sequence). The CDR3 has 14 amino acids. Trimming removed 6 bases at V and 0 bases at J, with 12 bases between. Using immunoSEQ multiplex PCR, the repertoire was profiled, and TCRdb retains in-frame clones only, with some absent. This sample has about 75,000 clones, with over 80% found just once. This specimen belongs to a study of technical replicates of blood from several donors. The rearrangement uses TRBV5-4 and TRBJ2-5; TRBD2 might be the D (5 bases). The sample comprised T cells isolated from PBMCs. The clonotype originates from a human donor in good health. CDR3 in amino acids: CASTRDIDQETQYF. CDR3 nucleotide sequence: TGTGCCAGCACGAGGGATATCGACCAAGAGACCCAGTACTTC. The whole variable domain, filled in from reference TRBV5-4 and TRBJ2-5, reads ETGVTQSPTHLIKTRGQQVTLRCSSQSGHNTVSWYQQALGQGPQFIFQYYREEENGRGNFPPRFSGLQFPNYSSELNVNALELDDSALYLCASTRDIDQETQYFGPGTRLLVL.